This section outlines one T cell receptor (beta chain) sequence together with its context. This specimen comes from a study of blood T cell repertoires in COVID-19. At the level of the study: COVID-19 samples collected from the United States, Italy and Spain covered acute and convalescent phases.

In the original analysis: Nucleated cell counts were estimated from reference gene primer amplification. The assay was immunoSEQ multiplex PCR, and TCRdb's table has in-frame clones only and misses some. V and J calls plus clone size are reproduced from that table; the DNA served to infer D and trimming. Altogether fewer than 250,000 clones are present, 75% to 90% being singletons, with the ten largest covering more than 4.5%. This CDR3 is 18 amino acids long. The chain carries TRBV21-1 and TRBJ1-2. TRBV21-1 is a pseudogene locus. Sequences were obtained from peripheral blood. The origin of this receptor is a woman aged 40 to 50 with acute or convalescent COVID-19. The DNA of the CDR3 is TGTGCCAGCAGCAACTCGCACAGTCGGGGGAACCGAGGTAAAGGCTACACCTTC. Encoded protein: CASSNSHSRGNRGKGYTF.